Following are 28 T cell receptor beta chains from one sample sequenced in a study of blood T cell repertoires in COVID-19. The data were produced by immunoSEQ multiplex PCR, yet TCRdb's version contains in-frame clones alone and is incomplete. The sample yields 470,000 or so clones, about 89% seen once. The specimen was peripheral blood. The receptors here all came from a woman under 40 with acute or convalescent COVID-19.

CDR3 residues: CASRAFSGGPRYF. The DNA for the CDR3 is TGTGCCAGCAGGGCCTTTTCGGGGGGGCCGCGGTACTTC. The chain joins TRBV2 to TRBJ2-7, with 8 bases identical to TRBD2. Germline CDR1 and CDR2: SNHLY and FYNNEI. CDR3 length equals 13 residues. V shed 6 bases and J 12 bases; nucleotides not matched to a gene: 13.

This chain joins TRBV27 and TRBJ1-5; no reliable D call. The V gene lost 5 bases and the J gene lost 2 bases, with 10 bases spanning the gap. The length of the CDR3 is 14 residues. From germline, CDR1 is MNHEY and CDR2 SMNVEV (reference sequence). The CDR3 DNA sequence: TGTGCCAGCAGTCCCCGGAGTGGCAATCAGCCCCAGCATTTT. Translating gives CASSPRSGNQPQHF.

The chain links TRBV5-1 to TRBJ1-1, with TRBD1 as a possible D gene (5 bases). The V gene's germline CDR1 is SGHRS and CDR2 YFSETQ. Trimming cost V 2 bases and J 7 bases, with 12 bases left between them. This CDR3 has 13 amino acids. The chain's CDR3 is CASSFRARNEAFF. The DNA for the CDR3 is TGCGCCAGCAGCTTCAGGGCTAGAAATGAAGCTTTCTTT.

This chain connects TRBV9 to TRBJ2-1; D is perhaps TRBD2 (5 bases). CDR1 is SGDLS, CDR2 YYNGEE, per germline. V lost 0 bases and J 5 bases, leaving 9 bases between the germline ends. The CDR3 has 14 residues. The CDR3 DNA sequence: TGTGCCAGCAGCGTAGCTCTCGGGGACAATGAGCAGTTCTTC. Translation gives CASSVALGDNEQFF.

To note about this clone: A far larger clone is just one base off, so this is likely a read error. The chain joins TRBV4-1 to TRBJ2-3, with 9 bases fitting TRBD2. Germline V gene lookup returns CDR1 MGHRA and CDR2 YSYEKL. The CDR3 loop spans 16 amino acids. J lost 1 base, V lost 3 bases, and 5 bases had no gene match. The CDR3 DNA reads TGCGCCAGCAGCCATTATGCGGGGGGGGGCACAGATACGCAGTATTTT. Its protein product is CASSHYAGGGTDTQYF.

This clone was counted once. The chain combines TRBV5-4 with TRBJ2-3; weak D call: TRBD2 (6 bases). This CDR3 has 14 residues. The ends were cut back, 4 bases at V and 4 bases at J, with 13 bases in the middle. CDR1 and CDR2 from the germline V gene are SGHNT and YYREEE (reference sequence). In DNA, the CDR3 is TGTGCCAGCAGCCGAGCCGGGACTTCAGATACGCAGTATTTT. Protein: CASSRAGTSDTQYF.

This chain joins TRBV9 and TRBJ2-5; no definite D call. The CDR3 spans 14 residues. Trimming stripped 4 bases from V and 1 base from J, with 11 bases between. Germline CDR1 is SGDLS and CDR2 is YYNGEE. Written as DNA, the CDR3 is TGTGCCAGCAGCCCTCACAGCTTCCAAGAGACCCAGTACTTC. This codes for CASSPHSFQETQYF.

The V and J genes are TRBV10-3 and TRBJ2-7; 8 bases match TRBD1. The germline gives CDR1 ENHRY, CDR2 SYGVKD. CDR3 size: 14 residues. Trimming took 2 bases from V and 3 from J; bases not matched to a gene: 3. CDR3 in DNA: TGTGCCATCAGTGAGAGCAGGGGGCTCTACGAGCAGTACTTC. Translation: CAISESRGLYEQYF.

This rearrangement joins TRBV5-1 to TRBJ1-4; the match to TRBD1 covers 7 bases. Germline V gene sequence: CDR1 SGHRS, CDR2 YFSETQ. V lost 7 bases, J lost 10 bases, and 7 bases stayed unmatched. The CDR3 covers 12 residues. This chain's CDR3 is CASRHPGGKLFF. The CDR3 DNA reads as TGCGCCAGCCGACACCCAGGGGGAAAACTGTTTTTT.

The V and J genes are TRBV30 and TRBJ1-2, with unresolved D. The germline gives CDR1 GTSNPN, CDR2 SVGIG (reference sequence). This CDR3 contains 14 residues. Trimming pared 0 bases from V and 3 bases from J, leaving 11 bases between. CDR3 protein: CAWSVLEADYGYTF. The CDR3 region has the DNA TGTGCCTGGAGTGTACTTGAGGCTGACTATGGCTACACCTTC.

The chain employs TRBV6-5 and TRBJ1-6; maybe TRBD1 (5 bases). CDR3 length equals 16 residues. V was pared by 0 bases and J by 7 bases, with 13 bases between. The germline V gene encodes CDR1 MNHEY and CDR2 SVGAGI. This CDR3 is CASSYSLGGRNSPLHF. The CDR3 DNA reads TGTGCCAGCAGTTACTCCCTCGGGGGACGCAATTCACCCCTCCACTTT.

This clone appeared once. V gene TRBV19 combines with J gene TRBJ1-1, with 8 bases lining up with TRBD1. This CDR3 is built from 16 residues. Germline V lookup: CDR1 LNHDA, CDR2 SQIVND (reference sequence). Germline trimming cut 3 bases from V and 5 bases from J; bases unmatched to any gene: 11. CDR3 sequence reads: CASSIQGAKYGTEAFF. In DNA, the CDR3 is TGTGCCAGTAGTATTCAGGGGGCGAAGTACGGAACTGAAGCTTTCTTT.

This chain links TRBV5-4 with TRBJ2-7; 7 bases line up with TRBD2. Germline V gene data show CDR1 as SGHNT and CDR2 as YYREEE (reference sequence). The CDR3 length is 14 residues. V trimming: 4 bases; J trimming: 3 bases; junction bases outside the gene matches: 7. CDR3 protein: CASSPGGGSYEQYF. The CDR3 region has the DNA TGTGCCAGCAGCCCCGGCGGGGGTAGCTACGAGCAGTACTTC.

The CDR3: CASSPPTGTSGSTDTQYF. CDR3 in DNA: TGTGCCAGCAGTCCCCCAACCGGGACTAGCGGTAGCACAGATACGCAGTATTTT. V usage is TRBV27 and J usage is TRBJ2-3, with TRBD2 matching 11 bases. V gave up 5 bases and J gave up 0 bases; unmatched junction bases: 10. The germline V gene encodes CDR1 MNHEY and CDR2 SMNVEV (reference sequence). This CDR3 is 18 amino acids long.

This CDR3 reads CASYGTPGELFF. The CDR3 region has the DNA TGTGCCAGCTACGGGACACCCGGGGAGCTGTTTTTT. The chain uses TRBV28 and TRBJ2-2; the D gene is possibly TRBD1 (6 bases). CDR1 and CDR2 from the germline V gene are MDHEN and SYDVKM. The CDR3 is made up of 12 amino acids. The V gene lost 8 bases and the J gene lost 6 bases, with 10 bases spanning the gap.

This chain connects TRBV5-1 to TRBJ2-3, with 10 bases aligning to TRBD1. This CDR3 has 17 residues. Germline assignment: CDR1 SGHRS and CDR2 YFSETQ. With 0 bases clipped from V and 2 bases from J, the junction kept 6 bases outside the gene matches. This chain's CDR3 is CASSLETGGLFTDTQYF. Written as DNA, the CDR3 is TGCGCCAGCAGCTTGGAGACAGGGGGCCTATTCACAGATACGCAGTATTTT. The variable domain in full, with the rest retrieved from reference TRBV5-1 and TRBJ2-3, is KAGVTQTPRYLIKTRGQQVTLSCSPISGHRSVSWYQQTPGQGLQFLFEYFSETQRNKGNFPGRFSGRQFSNSRSEMNVSTLELGDSALYLCASSLETGGLFTDTQYFGPGTRLTVL.

The chain is built from TRBV5-1 and TRBJ1-6; TRBD1 matches 8 bases. The CDR3 consists of 14 residues. V was pared by 4 bases and J by 7 bases, with 4 bases of the junction left unmatched. Per germline, CDR1 SGHRS and CDR2 YFSETQ. The CDR3 DNA sequence: TGCGCCAGCAGCACCCAGGGGGCGAATTCACCCCTCCACTTT. Protein sequence: CASSTQGANSPLHF.

The chain recombines TRBV2 with TRBJ2-3; no reliable D call. With 8 bases removed from V and 8 bases from J, the gap between germline ends came to 5 bases. In germline, CDR1 is SNHLY, CDR2 FYNNEI. The CDR3 is 9 amino acids. The CDR3 is CASESTQYF. CDR3 coding DNA: TGTGCCAGCGAGAGTACGCAGTATTTT.

The V and J genes are TRBV6-5 and TRBJ2-3; 10 nucleotides match TRBD2. V was clipped by 8 bases and J by 0 bases; unmatched bases: 2. Germline CDR1 is MNHEY and CDR2 is SVGAGI. The CDR3 is made up of 14 amino acids. The CDR3 is CASLLAGSTDTQYF. The DNA for the CDR3 is TGTGCCAGCCTACTAGCGGGGAGCACAGATACGCAGTATTTT.

The chain links TRBV9 to TRBJ2-7; TRBD1 aligns across 9 bases. The CDR3 length is 15 residues. V dropped 0 bases and J dropped 5; count of bases not matched to a gene: 6. CDR1 and CDR2 (germline): SGDLS, YYNGEE. In nucleotides, the CDR3 is TGTGCCAGCAGCGTAGATGGGACAGGGCTGGACGAGCAGTACTTC. This encodes CASSVDGTGLDEQYF.

The chain couples TRBV11-2 to TRBJ1-4; D call uncertain. V lost 2 bases and J 1 base, leaving 8 bases between the germline ends. The CDR3 covers 15 residues. Germline values: CDR1 SGHAT, CDR2 FQNNGV. CDR3 in DNA: TGTGCCAGCAGCTTACGGGGTAAAACTAATGAAAAACTGTTTTTT. Its protein is CASSLRGKTNEKLFF. The full variable domain, with the rest looked up from reference TRBV11-2 and TRBJ1-4, is EAGVAQSPRYKIIEKRQSVAFWCNPISGHATLYWYQQILGQGPKLLIQFQNNGVVDDSQLPKDRFSAERLKGVDSTLKIQPAKLEDSAVYLCASSLRGKTNEKLFFGSGTQLSVL.

The rearrangement uses TRBV10-2 and TRBJ1-1, with D unclear. The length of the CDR3 is 14 residues. Germline loops: CDR1 WSHSY, CDR2 SAAADI. V was clipped by 2 bases and J by 1 base, with 8 bases between them. Here the CDR3 reads CASSEKAANTEAFF. DNA of the CDR3: TGCGCCAGCAGTGAGAAGGCGGCGAACACTGAAGCTTTCTTT.

The chain links TRBV29-1 to TRBJ2-1; D is ambiguous. The CDR3 consists of 14 residues. V was trimmed by 3 bases and J by 6 bases, leaving 15 bases between them. CDR1 is SQVTM, CDR2 ANQGSEA, per germline. The CDR3 spells CSVDGLPAGNEQFF. The CDR3 bases are TGCAGCGTTGATGGGCTCCCGGCAGGCAATGAGCAGTTCTTC.

V gene TRBV30 combines with J gene TRBJ2-1, with D unclear. The CDR3 is 11 amino acids. Germline lookup yields CDR1 GTSNPN and CDR2 SVGIG (reference sequence). V lost 5 bases to trimming and J lost 7 bases, with 9 bases between them. CDR3 sequence (DNA): TGTGCCTGGGCCATTACAAATGAGCAGTTCTTC. It codes for CAWAITNEQFF.

This clone came up once. The rearrangement joins TRBV5-6 to TRBJ2-7, with TRBD1 identical over 7 bases. The CDR3 has 13 amino acids. Germline values: CDR1 SGHDT, CDR2 YYEEEE. The junction had 2 bases not matched to a gene; V was cut back by 4 bases and J by 1 base. The CDR3 region has the DNA TGTGCCAGCAGCCAGGGGGTGTCCTACGAGCAGTACTTC. Protein: CASSQGVSYEQYF.

This clone was observed a few times. The genes are TRBV6-6 and TRBJ1-5; D is undetermined. Trimming cost V 2 bases and J 8 bases, with 10 bases left between them. The CDR3 is 13 residues long. Germline values: CDR1 MNHNY, CDR2 SVGAGI (reference sequence). The CDR3 sequence: CASSYEGRKPQHF. The CDR3 DNA sequence: TGTGCCAGCAGTTACGAGGGAAGGAAGCCCCAGCATTTT.

Written as DNA, the CDR3 is TGTGCCAGCAGCCCTAGAGTAGCGGGGGGGAGGAACGAGCAGTACTTC. Translated, it gives CASSPRVAGGRNEQYF. The chain links TRBV7-9 to TRBJ2-7; the match to TRBD2 covers 11 bases. There are 16 residues in the CDR3. CDR1 SEHNR and CDR2 FQNEAQ come from the germline V gene (reference sequence). V lost 5 bases and J lost 5; bases outside the gene matches: 11.

There are a few counts of this clone. This chain uses TRBV24-1 with TRBJ1-6, with 10 bases matching TRBD1. Looked up from germline, CDR1 is KGHDR and CDR2 is SFDVKD. V was pared by 3 bases and J by 5 bases, with 3 bases of the junction left unmatched. The length of the CDR3 is 16 residues. The DNA of the CDR3 is TGTGCCACCAGTGATATGACAGGGGGCCATAATTCACCCCTCCACTTT. Its translation: CATSDMTGGHNSPLHF.